This entry describes one TCR beta chain. Alongside a J-beta primer mix, a sample-barcoded 5' primer served in a second PCR lasting about 7 to 12 cycles. TCRdb re-derived calls from the 5' RACE reads in MiXCR, one entry per CDR3 protein. This table holds roughly 800,000 distinct CDR3 sequences, roughly 64% found once. The ends were cut back, 4 bases at V and 3 bases at J, with 13 bases in the middle. Germline V lookup: CDR1 ENHRY, CDR2 SYGVKD. The CDR3 has 14 residues. The data belong to a study of blood T cells in healthy people across ages. The chain couples TRBV10-3 to TRBJ2-7, with D possibly being TRBD1 (5 bases). The sequencing input was blood. The sequence was obtained from a man aged 30 to 45 in good health. This CDR3 is CAISARKDNYEQYF. The CDR3 coding sequence is TGTGCCATCAGTGCTCGGAAGGACAACTACGAGCAGTACTTC.